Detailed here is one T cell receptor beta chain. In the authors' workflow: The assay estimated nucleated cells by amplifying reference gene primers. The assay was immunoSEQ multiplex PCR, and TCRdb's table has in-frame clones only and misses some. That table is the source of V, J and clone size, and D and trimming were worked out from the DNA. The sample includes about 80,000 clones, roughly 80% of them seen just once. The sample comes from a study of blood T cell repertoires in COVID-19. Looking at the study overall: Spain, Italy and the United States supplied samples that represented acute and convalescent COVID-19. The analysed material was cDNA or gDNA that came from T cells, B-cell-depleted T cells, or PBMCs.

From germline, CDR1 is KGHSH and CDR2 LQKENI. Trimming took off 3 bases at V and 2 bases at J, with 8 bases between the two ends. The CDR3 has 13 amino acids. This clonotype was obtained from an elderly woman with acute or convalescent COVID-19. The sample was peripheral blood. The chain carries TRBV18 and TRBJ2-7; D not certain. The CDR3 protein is CASSPQQTYEQYF. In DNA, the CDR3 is TGTGCCAGCTCACCCCAACAGACCTACGAGCAGTACTTC.